Only one count was recorded for the clone carrying this T cell receptor beta chain. This record comes from a study of control samples from healthy donors and cancer patients. The protocol was immunoSEQ multiplex PCR, while the TCRdb copy is restricted to in-frame clones and leaves out a portion. The sample records 80,000 or so clones, 91% being singletons. The receptor was derived from a man aged 45-60 years in good health. The sample was blood.

CDR3 sequence reads: CASSPGQANQPQHF. In DNA form, the CDR3 reads TGTGCCAGTAGTCCAGGACAGGCGAATCAGCCCCAGCATTTT. The chain employs TRBV19 and TRBJ1-5, with TRBD1 matching 7 bases. This CDR3 is 14 amino acids long. CDR1 LNHDA and CDR2 SQIVND come from the germline V gene (reference sequence). Unmatched junction bases numbered 5, after V lost 5 bases and J lost 4 bases.